This T cell receptor beta chain was identified during a study of shared clonotypes between healthy human individuals. Assay used: immunoSEQ multiplex PCR; TCRdb lists only in-frame clones, some missing. The sample records roughly 700,000 clones, roughly 88% being singletons. V lost 1 base to trimming and J lost 2 bases, with 10 bases between them. The CDR3 length is 15 residues. Germline V gene sequence: CDR1 SGHRS, CDR2 YFSETQ. This sequence originates from a man aged 18 to 35 in good health. Some clones in this sample may be carry-over from other donors' samples. The material sequenced was memory CD8+ T cells from PBMCs. As to subset: CD45RO+ cells pooled with CCR7-negative TemRA cells. The chain combines TRBV5-1 with TRBJ2-1; D gene unclear. CDR3 sequence reads: CASSLRRRAYNEQFF. The CDR3 nucleotides are TGCGCCAGCAGCTTGCGTCGTAGGGCCTACAATGAGCAGTTCTTC.